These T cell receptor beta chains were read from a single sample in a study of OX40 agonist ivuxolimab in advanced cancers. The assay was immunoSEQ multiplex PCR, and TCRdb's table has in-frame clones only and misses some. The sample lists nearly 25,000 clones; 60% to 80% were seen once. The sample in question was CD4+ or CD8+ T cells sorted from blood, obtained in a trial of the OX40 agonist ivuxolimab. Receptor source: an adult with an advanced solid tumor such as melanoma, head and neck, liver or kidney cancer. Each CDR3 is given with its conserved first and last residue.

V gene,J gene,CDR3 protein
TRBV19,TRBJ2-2,CASSNLTRDWSGELFF
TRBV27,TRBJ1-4,CASSLSGVGKLFF
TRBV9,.,CASSVDQGGMYEQYF
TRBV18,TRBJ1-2,CASSPIDGPYGYTF
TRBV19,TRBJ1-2,CASSIAGNGYGYTF
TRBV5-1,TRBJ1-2,CASSLGVSRTSYTF
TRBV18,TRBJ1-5,CASSPPDGNQPQHF
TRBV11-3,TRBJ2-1,CASSKQGWDNGGYNEQFF
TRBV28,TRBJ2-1,CASRTYRAVGGVQFF
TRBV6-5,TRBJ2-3,CASRGQVGVTQYF
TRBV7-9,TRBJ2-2,CASSSRDRAVGELFF
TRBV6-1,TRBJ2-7,CASREEAEQYF
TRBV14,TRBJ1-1,CASSQGPSGTEAFF
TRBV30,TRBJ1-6,CAWSTGGAENSPLHF
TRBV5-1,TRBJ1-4,CASSPRGRRGGEKLFF
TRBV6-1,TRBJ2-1,CASSDLQGMGQFF
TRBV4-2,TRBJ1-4,CASSQEPGHYATNEKLFF
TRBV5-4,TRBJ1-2,CASSLGPTGEGYTF
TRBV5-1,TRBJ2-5,CASRTFWGAETQYF
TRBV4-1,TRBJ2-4,CASSPLGLLAKNIQYF
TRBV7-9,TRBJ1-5,CASFKGGHPGAYAKPQHF
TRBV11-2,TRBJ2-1,CASSSGTVPGGEQFF
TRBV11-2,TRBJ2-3,CASSSELVDTQYF
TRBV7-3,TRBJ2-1,CASSLVNEQFF
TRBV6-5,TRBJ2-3,CASSYSGTRTDTQYF
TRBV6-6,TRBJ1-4,CASSYSGIPTNEKLFF
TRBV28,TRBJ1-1,CASRWDRGNTEAFF
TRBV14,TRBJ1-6,CASSQVGQGGNSPLHF
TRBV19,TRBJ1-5,CASRQGNQPQHF
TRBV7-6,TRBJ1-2,CASSPEIGWEGYTF
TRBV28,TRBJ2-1,CASSLGLAGGPTDEQFF
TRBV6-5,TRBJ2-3,CASSYSLGTGRDTQYF
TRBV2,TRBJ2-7,CASSEAAGLAAGDEQYF
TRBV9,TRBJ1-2,CASSVFRTGEYGYTF
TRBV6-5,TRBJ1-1,CASSRNTEAFF
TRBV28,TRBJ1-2,CASSFAGGVSYGYTF
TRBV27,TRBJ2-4,CASRGIGNIQYF
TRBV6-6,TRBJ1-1,CASSYSDRENTEAFF
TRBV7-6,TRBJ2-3,CASSRSGSTSTDTQYF
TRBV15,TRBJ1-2,CATSSWSGSTGGYTF
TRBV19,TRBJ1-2,CASSIFSGDSVYGYTF
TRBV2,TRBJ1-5,CASNAGGYNQPQHF
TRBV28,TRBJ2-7,CASSSLAGARPYEQYF
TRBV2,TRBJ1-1,CASKPQGALMNTEAFF
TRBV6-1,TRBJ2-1,CASSEATTGHEQFF
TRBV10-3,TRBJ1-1,CAISPGTGVPGGTEAFF
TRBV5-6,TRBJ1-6,CASRVPLSPLHF
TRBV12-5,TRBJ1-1,CASRIMNTEAFF